The 32 T cell receptor beta chains listed next were all sequenced from one sample in a study of identical twins. TCRdb redid the calling of the 5' RACE reads with MiXCR, one entry per CDR3 protein. The repertoire holds hundreds of thousands of distinct CDR3 sequences, over 15% seen once, with around 14% in the top ten. The same data also went into a second study, on T cells expressing NK-cell markers.

Sequencing was done on a sample of PBMCs. Source of these receptors: a woman in her late teens or twenties in good health.

This clonotype has only a few counts. V and J are TRBV6-2 or TRBV6-3 and TRBJ2-7, with no clear D. The V end lost 6 bases, the J end lost 0 bases, and 9 bases lay between the germline ends. Germline CDR1 reads MNHEY; CDR2 reads SVGEGT. The CDR3 contains 13 residues. The CDR3 loop reads CASRTLGSYEQYF. The CDR3 nucleotides are TGTGCCAGCAGGACATTAGGCTCCTACGAGCAGTACTTC.

This clonotype was detected ten times or more. V and J are TRBV20-1 and TRBJ1-2; TRBD1 aligns across 9 bases. The CDR3 runs to 11 residues. Trimming cost V 6 bases and J 6 bases; bases outside gene matches: 2. CDR1 and CDR2 from the germline V gene are DFQATT and SNEGSKA (reference sequence). Here the CDR3 reads CSARDRDGYTF. CDR3 nucleotides: TGCAGTGCAAGGGACAGGGATGGCTACACCTTC.

This clonotype appeared a few times. V usage is TRBV12-3 or TRBV12-4 and J usage is TRBJ2-2; 10 bases line up with TRBD2. V shed 7 bases, J shed 8 bases, and the junction held 13 bases outside the gene matches. This CDR3 has 16 amino acids. CDR3 DNA: TGTGCCAGCAACACCTGGACTAGCGGCCTTGCTGGGGAGCTGTTTTTT. This encodes CASNTWTSGLAGELFF.

This clonotype has a handful of counts. The genes are TRBV9 and TRBJ1-6, with unresolved D. Trimming took off 7 bases at V and 5 bases at J, with 13 bases between the two ends. CDR1 is SGDLS, CDR2 YYNGEE, per germline. The CDR3 runs 14 residues. The CDR3 is CASAGGGNNSPLHF. The CDR3 DNA is TGTGCCAGCGCTGGAGGAGGGAATAATTCACCCCTCCACTTT.

The rearrangement uses TRBV11-2 and TRBJ2-1, with D possibly being TRBD1 (5 bases). Germline lookup yields CDR1 SGHAT and CDR2 FQNNGV. There are 17 residues in the CDR3. Trimming removed 1 base at V and 0 bases at J, with 13 bases between. The CDR3, as DNA: TGTGCCAGCAGCTTAGGACGGCGACAGAGCTCCTACAATGAGCAGTTCTTC. The encoded protein is CASSLGRRQSSYNEQFF. Variable domain in full (rest from reference TRBV11-2 and TRBJ2-1): EAGVAQSPRYKIIEKRQSVAFWCNPISGHATLYWYQQILGQGPKLLIQFQNNGVVDDSQLPKDRFSAERLKGVDSTLKIQPAKLEDSAVYLCASSLGRRQSSYNEQFFGPGTRLTVL.

This clonotype was picked up many times. The gene calls are TRBV12-3 or TRBV12-4 and TRBJ1-5; tentative D call: TRBD1 (5 bases). The CDR3 loop spans 15 amino acids. Between the trimmed V and J ends, which lost 3 bases and 0 bases, there was a span of 9 bases. The CDR3 region has the DNA TGTGCCAGCAGTTTTCGGGGGGATAGCAATCAGCCCCAGCATTTT. As protein: CASSFRGDSNQPQHF.

This clonotype was detected many times. The chain recombines TRBV20-1 with TRBJ2-1; D not resolved. This CDR3 has 12 amino acids. The germline CDR1 and CDR2 sequences are DFQATT and SNEGSKA (reference sequence). V was shortened by 3 bases and J by 2 bases, with 5 bases between the two germline ends. The CDR3 loop reads CSASGTYNEQFF. The CDR3, as DNA: TGCAGTGCTAGCGGAACCTACAATGAGCAGTTCTTC.

The chain joins TRBV5-1 to TRBJ2-7, with 12 bases fitting TRBD2. The CDR3 is made up of 15 amino acids. The V and J ends lost 4 bases and 3 bases, in that order; junction bases with no gene match: 5. CDR1 SGHRS and CDR2 YFSETQ come from the germline V gene. The CDR3 loop is CASSETSGRIYEQYF. The DNA for the CDR3 is TGCGCCAGCAGCGAGACTAGCGGGAGAATCTACGAGCAGTACTTC.

The chain couples TRBV5-1 to TRBJ2-7; D possibly uses TRBD1 or TRBD2 (5 bases each). The CDR3 has 14 residues. Trimming removed 2 bases from V and 2 bases from J, with 11 bases in between. Germline CDR1 SGHRS, CDR2 YFSETQ. CDR3 protein: CASSLGTAAYEQYF. The CDR3 DNA reads as TGCGCCAGCAGCTTAGGGACGGCAGCCTACGAGCAGTACTTC.

The table lists this clonotype with a few counts. The J gene is TRBJ2-3, the V gene TRBV9; D uncertain. Trimming stripped 4 bases from V and 10 bases from J, with 16 bases between. The germline gives CDR1 SGDLS, CDR2 YYNGEE. The CDR3 loop spans 13 amino acids. The CDR3 here is CASSLLTIPPQYF. The CDR3 DNA follows: TGTGCCAGCAGCCTTCTCACCATCCCGCCGCAGTATTTT.

This clonotype was found a few times. The CDR3 sequence is CSATAGLSYEQYF. In DNA form, the CDR3 reads TGCAGTGCTACGGCGGGCCTCTCCTACGAGCAGTACTTC. The rearrangement joins TRBV20-1 to TRBJ2-7; TRBD2 is a possible D gene (5 bases). The CDR3 is 13 amino acids. Trimming left V 4 bases short and J 0 bases short, with 10 bases between. Germline CDR1 and CDR2: DFQATT and SNEGSKA (reference sequence).

This clonotype showed up just a few times. The chain is built from TRBV5-6 and TRBJ2-5; possible D gene TRBD2, 6 bases. The germline V and J ends were trimmed by 7 bases and 2 bases, with 12 bases remaining between them. The germline gives CDR1 SGHDT, CDR2 YYEEEE. The CDR3 extends over 13 amino acids. The CDR3 sequence: CASAWGVQETQYF. In nucleotides, the CDR3 is TGTGCCAGCGCATGGGGGGTACAAGAGACCCAGTACTTC.

This clonotype was detected a few times. V is TRBV7-8 and J is TRBJ2-1, with 8 bases fitting TRBD2. With 5 bases clipped from V and 3 bases from J, the junction kept 9 bases outside the gene matches. There are 16 residues in the CDR3. Germline lookup yields CDR1 SGHVS and CDR2 FQNEAQ. CDR3 bases: TGTGCCAGCAGCCCCTATAGCGGGATTTTCTACAATGAGCAGTTCTTC. As protein: CASSPYSGIFYNEQFF.

The chain combines TRBV10-2 with TRBJ2-1; 7 bases agree with TRBD2. This CDR3 is 15 amino acids long. The V gene's germline CDR1 is WSHSY and CDR2 SAAADI. J lost 4 bases, V lost 7 bases, and 10 bases had no gene match. CDR3 amino acids: CASTHQRGRYNEQFF. In DNA, the CDR3 is TGCGCCAGCACCCACCAGCGGGGCCGATACAATGAGCAGTTCTTC.

This clonotype showed up just a few times. The chain links TRBV4-3 to TRBJ1-5; D remains unclear. Germline V gene data show CDR1 as LGHNA and CDR2 as YSLEER. Trimming took 0 bases from V and 7 from J, leaving 7 bases between them. CDR3 size: 13 residues. In DNA, the CDR3 is TGCGCCAGCAGCCAAGATCAGTACCAGCCCCAGCATTTT. This gives the protein CASSQDQYQPQHF.

The V gene is TRBV7-9, the J gene TRBJ2-1; 8 bases line up with TRBD1. The CDR3 length is 14 residues. The trim removed 5 bases at V and 7 bases at J, leaving 7 bases unmatched. Germline V CDR1 and CDR2: SEHNR, FQNEAQ (reference sequence). The CDR3 nucleotides read TGTGCCAGCAGCGCGGGACAGGACGAAAATGAGCAGTTCTTC. This codes for CASSAGQDENEQFF.

This clonotype was recorded many times. This chain connects TRBV7-6 to TRBJ1-6, with D maybe TRBD1 (5 bases). Germline V lookup: CDR1 SGHVS, CDR2 FNYEAQ. The CDR3 extends over 15 amino acids. The V and J ends lost 1 base and 9 bases respectively, with 13 bases between them. CDR3 region: CASSLVPGEGSPLHF. The CDR3 bases are TGTGCCAGCAGCTTAGTCCCGGGGGAGGGTTCACCCCTCCACTTT. The variable domain in full, completed from reference TRBV7-6 and TRBJ1-6, reads GAGVSQSPRYKVTKRGQDVALRCDPISGHVSLYWYRQALGQGPEFLTYFNYEAQQDKSGLPNDRFSAERPEGSISTLTIQRTEQRDSAMYRCASSLVPGEGSPLHFGNGTRLTVT.

This chain connects TRBV5-1 to TRBJ1-5; 7 bases agree with TRBD1. Unmatched junction bases numbered 6, after V lost 0 bases and J lost 6 bases. Looked up from germline, CDR1 is SGHRS and CDR2 is YFSETQ. This CDR3 has 15 amino acids. Here the CDR3 DNA reads TGCGCCAGCAGCTTGGGGTCAGGGGGATCTCAGCCCCAGCATTTT. Its translation: CASSLGSGGSQPQHF.

This clonotype was seen repeatedly, ten times or more. The chain combines TRBV20-1 with TRBJ2-7, with a possible D match to TRBD2 (5 bases). The V gene lost 1 base and the J gene lost 9 bases, with 10 bases spanning the gap. There are 11 residues in the CDR3. CDR1 and CDR2 from the germline V gene are DFQATT and SNEGSKA (reference sequence). CDR3 in DNA: TGCAGTGCTAGAGCAAGAGGGAGGCAGTACTTC. Its protein product is CSARARGRQYF.

The chain joins TRBV10-3 to TRBJ2-3, with TRBD2 identical over 9 bases. J was trimmed by 4 bases and V by 3 bases; bases with no gene match: 5. This CDR3 contains 15 residues. The germline V gene has CDR1 ENHRY and CDR2 SYGVKD. CDR3 region: CAISDPSGASDTQYF. As DNA, the CDR3 is TGTGCCATCAGTGACCCTAGCGGGGCTTCAGATACGCAGTATTTT.

The chain joins TRBV20-1 to TRBJ2-3; no firm D call. This CDR3 contains 14 residues. Germline V CDR1 and CDR2: DFQATT, SNEGSKA (reference sequence). With 1 base removed from V and 2 bases from J, the gap between germline ends came to 10 bases. The CDR3 coding sequence is TGCAGTGCTAGAGGCCTAGTAGACACAGATACGCAGTATTTT. This gives the protein CSARGLVDTDTQYF.

Concerning this clonotype: At one boundary the junction diverges from the germline segment, which might be a read error. The V gene is TRBV6-1, the J gene TRBJ2-3; 7 bases map to TRBD2. This CDR3 region has 13 residues. The germline V gene encodes CDR1 MNHNS and CDR2 SASEGT. This chain's CDR3 is CANSVLAADTQYF. CDR3 nucleotide sequence: TGTGCCAACAGTGTTCTAGCGGCAGATACGCAGTATTTT.

The chain has TRBV15 and TRBJ1-2, with D hard to call. The CDR3 is 15 amino acids. Trimming shortened V by 1 base and J by 10 bases, and 19 bases separated the two germline ends. CDR1 is LNHNV, CDR2 YYDKDF, per germline (reference sequence). In DNA form, the CDR3 reads TGTGCCACCAGCAGAGGGTCTGATAGGACGATAATCTACACCTTC. Amino acid sequence: CATSRGSDRTIIYTF.

This clonotype has a handful of counts. The chain has TRBV20-1 and TRBJ2-1; D not certain. This CDR3 comprises 14 residues. The germline V and J ends were trimmed by 0 bases and 4 bases, with 10 bases remaining between them. Germline CDR1 is DFQATT and CDR2 is SNEGSKA (reference sequence). Here the CDR3 DNA reads TGCAGTGCTAGAGATCACCGAGGATACAATGAGCAGTTCTTC. Residues: CSARDHRGYNEQFF.

There are many counts of this clonotype. The CDR3 loop reads CASSPERGASGYNEQFF. The CDR3 coding sequence is TGTGCCAGCAGCCCCGAGCGGGGGGCCTCAGGGTACAATGAGCAGTTCTTC. The rearrangement joins TRBV12-3 or TRBV12-4 to TRBJ2-1; 9 nucleotides align to TRBD2. The CDR3 runs to 17 residues. J gave up 4 bases and V 6 bases, and 13 bases lay outside the gene matches.

A few counts support this clonotype. J is TRBJ2-1 and V is TRBV5-1; TRBD1 matches at 7 bases. Per germline, CDR1 SGHRS and CDR2 YFSETQ. Germline trimming cut 4 bases from V and 4 bases from J; bases unmatched to any gene: 11. The length of the CDR3 is 16 residues. The CDR3 DNA reads as TGCGCCAGCAGCCAGACGGGGACAGTGGAATACAATGAGCAGTTCTTC. Protein product: CASSQTGTVEYNEQFF.

The rearrangement uses TRBV5-1 and TRBJ2-3, with D hard to call. V gave up 4 bases and J gave up 2 bases, with 8 bases separating them. CDR1 and CDR2 (germline): SGHRS, YFSETQ. The CDR3 covers 13 residues. CDR3 amino acids: CASSLQNTDTQYF. The CDR3 region has the DNA TGCGCCAGCAGCCTCCAAAACACAGATACGCAGTATTTT.

Regarding this clonotype: Germline and junction disagree at one end, which may indicate a read error. J is TRBJ1-2 and V is TRBV5-1; maybe TRBD1 (6 bases). CDR1 is SGHRS, CDR2 YFSETQ, per germline. The length of the CDR3 is 13 residues. CDR3 amino acids: CASRLDSVGGYTF. The CDR3 DNA is TGCGCCAGCAGATTGGACAGTGTGGGGGGCTACACCTTC.

The table lists this clonotype with a few counts. The chain links TRBV7-9 to TRBJ1-6; the D is unclear. The germline gives CDR1 SEHNR, CDR2 FQNEAQ (reference sequence). The V gene lost 3 bases and the J gene lost 10 bases, with 13 bases spanning the gap. The CDR3 extends over 14 amino acids. The DNA of the CDR3 is TGTGCCAGCAGCTTGCAGGTTAATCAGTCACCCCTCCACTTT. It encodes CASSLQVNQSPLHF. Full variable domain (missing parts from reference TRBV7-9 and TRBJ1-6): DTGVSQNPRHKITKRGQNVTFRCDPISEHNRLYWYRQTLGQGPEFLTYFQNEAQLEKSRLLSDRFSAERPKGSFSTLEIQRTEQGDSAMYLCASSLQVNQSPLHFGNGTRLTVT.

V gene TRBV7-9 combines with J gene TRBJ2-2; D gene ambiguous. Germline V gene data show CDR1 as SEHNR and CDR2 as FQNEAQ (reference sequence). The V end lost 5 bases, the J end lost 4 bases, and 8 bases lay between the germline ends. The CDR3 runs 13 residues. The CDR3 loop reads CASSHIGTGELFF. The DNA for the CDR3 is TGTGCCAGCAGCCACATCGGCACCGGGGAGCTGTTTTTT.

This clonotype was counted only a few times. This chain joins TRBV29-1 and TRBJ2-7, with D perhaps assigned TRBD1 or TRBD2 (6 bases each). Deletions cut 7 bases from V and 2 bases from J, with 12 bases between. The CDR3 has 12 residues. In germline, CDR1 is SQVTM, CDR2 ANQGSEA. The CDR3 is CSGGDTAYEQYF. CDR3 DNA: TGCAGCGGCGGGGACACCGCCTACGAGCAGTACTTC.

The sample holds many counts of this clonotype. The V call is TRBV12-3 or TRBV12-4, the J call TRBJ2-6; D tentatively reads TRBD1 or TRBD2 (5 bases each). Trimming removed 7 bases from V and 3 bases from J, with 16 bases in between. The CDR3 spans 16 residues. The CDR3, as DNA: TGTGCCAGCACTCCCAGAGGGGTTGATGGGGCCAACGTCCTGACTTTC. Its translation: CASTPRGVDGANVLTF.